The clone carrying this T cell receptor (beta chain) turned up a few times. Use of 60 Vbeta and 13 Jbeta primers characterized the PCR. This table comes from immunoSEQ multiplex PCR, and its TCRdb copy is limited to in-frame clones, with some not included. The profile shows tens of thousands of clones, roughly 80% of them singletons. This sample is part of a study of cytomegalovirus exposure and HLA in healthy donors. CDR1 and CDR2 (germline): MNHEY, SVGAGI. The CDR3 spans 16 residues. V shed 2 bases and J 3 bases; nucleotides not matched to a gene: 1. The chain has TRBV6-5 and TRBJ2-2, with 12 bases that match TRBD2. The sequenced sample was PBMCs. The source is a male donor in good health and CMV-seropositive. The CDR3 coding sequence is TGTGCCAGCAGTTACCGACTAGCGGGGGACACCGGGGAGCTGTTTTTT. It codes for CASSYRLAGDTGELFF.